This entry features one T cell receptor beta chain sequence. Antigen specificity is unknown. The data are from a study of graft-versus-host responses after intestinal transplantation. Study-wide context: Induction with anti-thymocyte globulin, then tacrolimus and steroids for around three years, was given to all recipients.

This CDR3 has 15 residues. V trimming: 5 bases; J trimming: 6 bases; junction bases outside the gene matches: 4. Germline lookup yields CDR1 SGHAT and CDR2 FQNNGV. Profiled with immunoSEQ multiplex PCR; TCRdb holds only in-frame clones, not every one. In the table there are about 93,000 clones, approximately 92% of which are singletons. This clonotype was sampled from a human donor who received an intestinal transplant. Sequencing used unstimulated CD8+ T cells sorted from spleen or lymph node cells, obtained before intestinal transplant. The rearrangement uses TRBV11-2 and TRBJ2-1; 13 bases are a match to TRBD2. CDR3 region: CASSILAGGPNEQFF. As DNA, the CDR3 is TGTGCCAGCAGCATACTAGCGGGGGGGCCCAATGAGCAGTTCTTC.